The sequence of this TCR beta chain was determined in a study of molecular identifiers for immune sequencing clone quantification. This clonotype came up many times. Its antigen is still unknown. Whole-study findings and limits: Clonotypes topping 20 RNA copies carried over 97% of effector molecules but under 1% of naive ones.

Libraries of bulk TCR were made by previously described methods (with listed TCR primers). TCRdb ran MiXCR on the PCR reads and lists one entry per CDR3 protein. There are hundreds of thousands of distinct CDR3 sequences in the sample; around a fifth occur only once, and approximately 0.85% lies in the top ten. The sequencing sample was made of naive CD8+ T cells from blood, with Jurkat cell RNA spiked in. The sample's subset: FACS-sorted CD8+CD4-CCR7+CD45RA+ naive T cells. This TCR was sampled from a human donor in good health. Some libraries in this study had Jurkat cell RNA spiked in.

Here the CDR3 DNA reads TGTGCCAGCAGGGGGCTCCTCACAGATACGCAGTATTTT. Its translation: CASRGLLTDTQYF. The rearrangement uses TRBV2 and TRBJ2-3, with D perhaps TRBD1 (5 bases). CDR1 is SNHLY, CDR2 FYNNEI, per germline. Trimming shortened V by 6 bases and J by 2 bases, and 9 bases separated the two germline ends. There are 13 residues in the CDR3.